This T cell receptor beta chain comes out of a study of blood T cells in healthy people across ages. In the case of this clonotype: Its antigen is unknown.

The use of a sample-barcoded 5' primer and a J-beta primer mix characterized a second PCR of roughly 7 to 12 cycles. The template-switch adaptor was a 5' adaptor with 12 random nucleotides. It tagged each cDNA molecule. TCRdb ran MiXCR on the 5' RACE reads and lists one entry per CDR3 protein. The data contain over a million distinct CDR3 sequences, over 35% of them singletons. Findings of the study overall: A strong correlation was found between TCR beta diversity and the percentage of naive T cells.

Per the germline V gene, CDR1 is SGHVS and CDR2 is FQNEAQ. The CDR3 extends over 16 amino acids. Each sample yielded at least 5.5 micrograms of PBMC total RNA. The TCR was taken from a woman aged 60-75 years in good health. This chain uses TRBV7-8 with TRBJ2-5, with 11 bases aligning to TRBD2. The J call may not be correct, given that the DNA end is closer to TRBJ2-7. Sequencing input: blood. In DNA, the CDR3 is TGTGCCAGCAGCCATAATCTAGCGGGAGGAGGCAACGAGCAGTACTTC. Amino acid sequence: CASSHNLAGGGNEQYF.